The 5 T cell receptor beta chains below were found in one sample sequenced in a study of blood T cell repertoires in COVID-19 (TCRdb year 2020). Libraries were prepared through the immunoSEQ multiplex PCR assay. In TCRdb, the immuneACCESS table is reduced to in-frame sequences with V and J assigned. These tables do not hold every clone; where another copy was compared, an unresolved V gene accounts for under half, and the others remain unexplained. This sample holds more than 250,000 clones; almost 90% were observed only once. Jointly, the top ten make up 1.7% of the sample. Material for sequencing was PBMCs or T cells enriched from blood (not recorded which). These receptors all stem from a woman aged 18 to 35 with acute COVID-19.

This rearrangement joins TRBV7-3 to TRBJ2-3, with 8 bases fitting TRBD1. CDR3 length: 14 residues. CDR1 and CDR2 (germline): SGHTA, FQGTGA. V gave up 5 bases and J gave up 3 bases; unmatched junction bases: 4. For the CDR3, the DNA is TGTGCCAGCAGCCAGGACAGGGTGACAGATACGCAGTATTTT. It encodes CASSQDRVTDTQYF.

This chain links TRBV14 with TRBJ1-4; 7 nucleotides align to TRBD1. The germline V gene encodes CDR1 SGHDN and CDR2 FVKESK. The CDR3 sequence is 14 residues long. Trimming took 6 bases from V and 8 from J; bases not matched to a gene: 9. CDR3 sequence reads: CASSSGQAAEKLFF. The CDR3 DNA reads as TGTGCCAGCAGTTCCGGACAGGCGGCGGAAAAACTGTTTTTT.

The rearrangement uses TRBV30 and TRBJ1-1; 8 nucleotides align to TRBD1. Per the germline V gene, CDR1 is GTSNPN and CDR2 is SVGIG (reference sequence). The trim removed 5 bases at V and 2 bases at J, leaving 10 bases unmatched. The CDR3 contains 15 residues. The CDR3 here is CAWVGRTGFNTEAFF. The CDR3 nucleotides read TGTGCCTGGGTCGGGAGGACAGGGTTTAACACTGAAGCTTTCTTT. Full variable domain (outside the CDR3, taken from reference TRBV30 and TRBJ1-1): SQTIHQWPATLVQPVGSPLSLECTVEGTSNPNLYWYRQAAGRGLQLLFYSVGIGQISSEVPQNLSASRPQDRQFILSSKKLLLSDSGFYLCAWVGRTGFNTEAFFGQGTRLTVV.

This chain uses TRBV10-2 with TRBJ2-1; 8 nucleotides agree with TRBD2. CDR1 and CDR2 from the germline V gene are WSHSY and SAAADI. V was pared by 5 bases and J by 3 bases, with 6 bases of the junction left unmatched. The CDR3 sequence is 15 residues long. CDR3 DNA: TGCGCCAGCAGTCCTCAGCGGGAGAGCTACAATGAGCAGTTCTTC. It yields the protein CASSPQRESYNEQFF.

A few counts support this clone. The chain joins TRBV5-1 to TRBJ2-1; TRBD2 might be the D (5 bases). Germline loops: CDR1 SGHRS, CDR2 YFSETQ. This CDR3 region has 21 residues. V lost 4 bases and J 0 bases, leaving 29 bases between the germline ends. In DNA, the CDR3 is TGCGCCAGCAGCCTATTTGGGCTAGCCATCCCGGCGCCCTTCTCCTACAATGAGCAGTTCTTC. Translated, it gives CASSLFGLAIPAPFSYNEQFF.